The clone carrying this TCR beta chain was recorded a few times. Its matching antigen is unknown. Once RNA had been extracted, it was reverse transcribed into cDNA to act as the sequencing template. Assay used: immunoSEQ multiplex PCR; TCRdb lists only in-frame clones, some missing. This sample has 130,000 to 150,000 clones; 87% occur once, and the top ten carry more than 12%. CDR1 is SGHNT, CDR2 YYREEE, per germline (reference sequence). The CDR3 loop spans 16 amino acids. V was pared by 0 bases and J by 2 bases, with 15 bases between. This entry belongs to a study of CD8+ T cells in alopecia areata. For the study at large: Treated patients took oral tofacitinib at 5 to 10 mg twice daily. Tofacitinib was given for 6 to 18 months, then stopped for 6 months. Whole-study results and caveats: Clonality in lesional scalp, especially alopecia totalis/universalis, exceeded that of normal scalp.

The specimen comprised CD8+ T cells sorted from blood, sampled at week 0. This rearrangement joins TRBV5-4 to TRBJ2-7; TRBD2 is a possible D gene (6 bases). The sequence derives from a human donor with alopecia areata. CDR3 sequence: CASSLGLVGSPYEQYF. CDR3 coding DNA: TGTGCCAGCAGCTTGGGTCTCGTCGGGAGCCCCTACGAGCAGTACTTC.